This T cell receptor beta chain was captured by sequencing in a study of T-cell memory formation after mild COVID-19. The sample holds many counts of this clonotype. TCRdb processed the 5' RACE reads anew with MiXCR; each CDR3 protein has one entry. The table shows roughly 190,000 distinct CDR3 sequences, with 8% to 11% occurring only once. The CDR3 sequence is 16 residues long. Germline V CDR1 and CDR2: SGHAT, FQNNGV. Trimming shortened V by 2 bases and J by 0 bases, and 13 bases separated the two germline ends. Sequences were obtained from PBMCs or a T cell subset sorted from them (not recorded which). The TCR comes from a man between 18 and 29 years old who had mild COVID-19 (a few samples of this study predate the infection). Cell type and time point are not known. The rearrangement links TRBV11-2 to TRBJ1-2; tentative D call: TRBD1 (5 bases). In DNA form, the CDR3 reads TGTGCCAGCAGCTTAATTCAATGGGGCGCTAACTATGGCTACACCTTC. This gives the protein CASSLIQWGANYGYTF. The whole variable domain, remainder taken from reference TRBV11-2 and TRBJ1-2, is EAGVAQSPRYKIIEKRQSVAFWCNPISGHATLYWYQQILGQGPKLLIQFQNNGVVDDSQLPKDRFSAERLKGVDSTLKIQPAKLEDSAVYLCASSLIQWGANYGYTFGSGTRLTVV.